The 22 T cell receptor beta chains below were found in one sample sequenced in a study of somatic mutations in cytotoxic T cells in rheumatoid arthritis (dated by TCRdb to the late 2010s). The library came from the immunoSEQ multiplex PCR assay. TCRdb re-hosts the immuneACCESS table, in-frame sequences only. Its copies lack some clones; in the studies checked, an unresolved V gene accounts for under half of them, and the cause for the rest is not known. For this sample there are 6,800 or so clones; 87% appear just once. Roughly 15% of the sample rests with the top ten. Sequencing was done on a sample of CD8+ T cells sorted from blood. Source of these receptors: a man in his forties with rheumatoid arthritis.

This chain's CDR3 is CASSDSAGGEQYF. In nucleotides, the CDR3 is TGCGCCAGCAGTGATTCGGCGGGAGGCGAGCAGTACTTC. V usage is TRBV10-2 and J usage is TRBJ2-7; 8 bases fit TRBD2. CDR1 and CDR2 (germline): WSHSY, SAAADI. The CDR3 is 13 amino acids. V was pared by 3 bases and J by 6 bases, with 4 bases of the junction left unmatched.

The rearrangement joins TRBV12-5 to TRBJ2-1; weak D call: TRBD2 (5 bases). CDR3 size: 12 residues. Trimming shortened V by 2 bases and J by 8 bases, and 7 bases separated the two germline ends. Germline CDR1 and CDR2: LGHNT and FRNRAP. CDR3 DNA sequence: TGTGCTAGTGGTTTGTCTAGCCATGAGCAGTTCTTC. As protein: CASGLSSHEQFF.

The chain has TRBV19 and TRBJ2-3; perhaps TRBD1 as D (5 bases). Trimming removed 5 bases at V and 2 bases at J, with 11 bases between. The CDR3 extends over 14 amino acids. The V gene's germline CDR1 is LNHDA and CDR2 SQIVND (reference sequence). The CDR3 region is CASSWTLYTDTQYF. Here the CDR3 DNA reads TGTGCCAGTAGTTGGACACTCTACACAGATACGCAGTATTTT.

The chain carries TRBV5-6 and TRBJ2-7, with 10 positions matching TRBD1. Germline loops: CDR1 SGHDT, CDR2 YYEEEE. The trim removed 0 bases at V and 4 bases at J, leaving 10 bases unmatched. CDR3 size: 17 residues. CDR3 DNA sequence: TGTGCCAGCAGCTTGGCATTTTTGGACAGGGGGACTTACGAGCAGTACTTC. Translation gives CASSLAFLDRGTYEQYF.

This chain joins TRBV6-1 and TRBJ1-2; 7 bases agree with TRBD1. The germline V gene encodes CDR1 MNHNS and CDR2 SASEGT. The CDR3 consists of 14 residues. V lost 6 bases to trimming and J lost 4 bases; unmatched junction nucleotides: 8. CDR3 in amino acids: CASSAHGTAYGYTF. CDR3 nucleotide sequence: TGTGCCAGCAGCGCCCATGGGACAGCCTATGGCTACACCTTC.

The chain is built from TRBV27 and TRBJ1-5, with 8 positions matching TRBD1. The length of the CDR3 is 18 residues. V shed 8 bases and J 6 bases; nucleotides not matched to a gene: 21. CDR1 is MNHEY and CDR2 is SMNVEV in the germline V gene (reference sequence). CDR3 protein: CASSPLAGGFYFSQPQHF. As DNA, the CDR3 is TGTGCCAGCTCCCCGCTGGCAGGGGGCTTTTATTTCTCTCAGCCCCAGCATTTT.

This chain uses TRBV7-9 with TRBJ2-2; a possible D gene is TRBD1 (6 bases). The CDR3 totals 13 residues. Germline V gives CDR1 SEHNR, CDR2 FQNEAQ (reference sequence). Trimming removed 5 bases at V and 6 bases at J, with 10 bases between. The CDR3 loop reads CASSPQGAGELFF. In nucleotides, the CDR3 is TGTGCCAGCAGCCCACAGGGAGCCGGGGAGCTGTTTTTT.

The chain couples TRBV27 to TRBJ1-5; tentatively, D is TRBD1 (5 bases). This CDR3 is 12 amino acids long. Germline loops: CDR1 MNHEY, CDR2 SMNVEV (reference sequence). Trimming removed 5 bases from V and 5 bases from J, with 7 bases in between. The CDR3 protein is CASSGGDQPQHF. The CDR3 DNA reads TGTGCCAGCAGTGGGGGGGATCAGCCCCAGCATTTT.

This chain uses TRBV4-1 with TRBJ2-1; D may be TRBD2 (6 bases). Germline CDR1 is MGHRA and CDR2 is YSYEKL. V was pared by 4 bases and J by 6 bases, with 13 bases between. This CDR3 contains 14 residues. In DNA form, the CDR3 reads TGCGCCAGCAGCCCCGGGGACGGGGGCAATGAGCAGTTCTTC. Protein product: CASSPGDGGNEQFF.

This chain joins TRBV13 and TRBJ1-1; TRBD1 agrees at 7 bases. Per the germline V gene, CDR1 is PRHDT and CDR2 is FYEKMQ (reference sequence). The CDR3 extends over 13 amino acids. Germline trimming cut 7 bases from V and 4 bases from J; bases unmatched to any gene: 6. The CDR3 coding sequence is TGTGCCAGCATTATTCAGGGGGGCACTGAAGCTTTCTTT. Protein: CASIIQGGTEAFF.

This sequence joins TRBV10-2 and TRBJ2-1; 8 bases map to TRBD2. CDR1 is WSHSY and CDR2 is SAAADI in the germline V gene. The CDR3 runs 15 residues. The V segment lost 6 bases and the J segment 4 bases; nucleotides outside the gene matches: 8. The CDR3 sequence is CASRPGASGYNEQFF. CDR3 sequence (DNA): TGCGCCAGCAGACCCGGGGCTAGCGGGTACAATGAGCAGTTCTTC.

The CDR3 loop is CAWSVRSEETQYF. The CDR3 DNA reads as TGTGCCTGGAGTGTACGGAGCGAAGAGACCCAGTACTTC. The V and J genes are TRBV30 and TRBJ2-5; the D is unclear. Germline V gene lookup returns CDR1 GTSNPN and CDR2 SVGIG (reference sequence). The CDR3 contains 13 residues. Trimming left V 0 bases short and J 3 bases short, with 8 bases between.

The CDR3: CASSGTGSSYNEQFF. In DNA, the CDR3 is TGTGCCAGCAGCGGGACGGGGAGCTCCTACAATGAGCAGTTCTTC. J is TRBJ2-1 and V is TRBV9, with D perhaps matching TRBD2 (5 bases). The CDR3 spans 15 residues. Trimming stripped 3 bases from V and 0 bases from J, with 10 bases between. The germline gives CDR1 SGDLS, CDR2 YYNGEE.

This chain connects TRBV28 to TRBJ2-2; D gene unclear. Germline V gives CDR1 MDHEN, CDR2 SYDVKM. The CDR3 spans 14 residues. V lost 2 bases to trimming and J lost 4 bases, with 8 bases between them. The CDR3: CASSLITSTGELFF. DNA of the CDR3: TGTGCCAGCAGTTTAATTACGAGCACCGGGGAGCTGTTTTTT.

The chain recombines TRBV13 with TRBJ2-7; TRBD2 matches 7 bases. The CDR3 extends over 13 amino acids. Germline V gives CDR1 PRHDT, CDR2 FYEKMQ (reference sequence). V lost 5 bases and J lost 3; bases outside the gene matches: 4. The DNA of the CDR3 is TGTGCCAGCAGCCCGGGACTAAACTACGAGCAGTACTTC. Translation gives CASSPGLNYEQYF.

V usage is TRBV28 and J usage is TRBJ1-2, with a tentative D call TRBD1 (5 bases). CDR1 and CDR2 (germline): MDHEN, SYDVKM. V dropped 6 bases and J dropped 9 bases, with 17 bases sitting between them. This CDR3 is 13 amino acids long. The CDR3 region has the DNA TGTGCCAGCAGCCGCGAGGCGGGGGGGAGCTACACCTTC. This sequence encodes CASSREAGGSYTF.

The table lists this clone with a count of one. The chain uses TRBV9 and TRBJ1-1; D remains unclear. CDR3 length equals 12 residues. Looked up from germline, CDR1 is SGDLS and CDR2 is YYNGEE. Deletions cut 1 base from V and 7 bases from J, with 8 bases between. In DNA, the CDR3 is TGTGCCAGCAGCGTACGGGAGCGTGAAGCTTTCTTT. Amino acids: CASSVREREAFF.

The chain combines TRBV14 with TRBJ2-7, with 8 bases aligning to TRBD1. The CDR3 consists of 16 residues. Germline CDR1 and CDR2: SGHDN and FVKESK. Trimming cost V 0 bases and J 5 bases; bases outside gene matches: 9. In DNA, the CDR3 is TGTGCCAGCAGCCAAGATCAATGGGCAGGGGGCCACGAGCAGTACGTC. Amino acids: CASSQDQWAGGHEQYV.

This clone rates as large. CDR3 coding DNA: TGTGCCAGTAGTGCCGGAACAGTGGCCTACAATGAGCAGTTCTTC. Translation gives CASSAGTVAYNEQFF. The chain carries TRBV19 and TRBJ2-1; D is uncertain. The CDR3 is made up of 15 amino acids. With 5 bases removed from V and 2 bases from J, the gap between germline ends came to 13 bases. The germline V gene encodes CDR1 LNHDA and CDR2 SQIVND (reference sequence).

This chain links TRBV5-1 with TRBJ2-1, with a weak D call TRBD2 (5 bases). Trimming took 0 bases from V and 7 from J, leaving 5 bases between them. Germline V CDR1 and CDR2: SGHRS, YFSETQ. The CDR3 totals 12 residues. CDR3 protein: CASSLGGNEQFF. The CDR3 DNA is TGCGCCAGCAGCTTGGGAGGGAATGAGCAGTTCTTC.

The rearrangement joins TRBV6-1 to TRBJ2-7; TRBD1 matches 10 bases. The V gene end was trimmed by 11 bases and the J gene end by 3 bases; junction bases not matched to a gene: 7. Germline V gene data show CDR1 as MNHNS and CDR2 as SASEGT. This CDR3 has 13 residues. CDR3 sequence reads: CAATGQGSYEQYF. For the CDR3, the DNA is TGTGCCGCCACGGGACAGGGGAGCTACGAGCAGTACTTC.

The chain recombines TRBV4-2 with TRBJ1-6; D gene unclear. Germline CDR1 is LGHNA and CDR2 is YNFKEQ. The CDR3 is 13 residues long. V was cut by 1 base and J by 7 bases, with 5 bases left in between. The CDR3 DNA sequence: TGTGCCAGCAGCCAAGTTGAGAATTCACCCCTCCACTTT. Translation gives CASSQVENSPLHF.